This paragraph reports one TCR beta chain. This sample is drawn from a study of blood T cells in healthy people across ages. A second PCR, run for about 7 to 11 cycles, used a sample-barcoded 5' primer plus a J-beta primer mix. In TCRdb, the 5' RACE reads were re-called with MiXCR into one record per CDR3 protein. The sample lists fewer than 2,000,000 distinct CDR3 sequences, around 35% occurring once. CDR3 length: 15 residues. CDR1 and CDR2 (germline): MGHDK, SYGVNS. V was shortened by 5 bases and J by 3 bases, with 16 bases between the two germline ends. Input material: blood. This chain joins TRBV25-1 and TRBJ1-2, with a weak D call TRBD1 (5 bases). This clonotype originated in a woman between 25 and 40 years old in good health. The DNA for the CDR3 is TGTGCCAGCAGTCCTCCTGTGGGGCCATACTATGGCTACACCTTC. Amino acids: CASSPPVGPYYGYTF.